The 27 T cell receptor beta chains below come from one sample, sequenced in a study of shared clonotypes between healthy human individuals. The data were produced by immunoSEQ multiplex PCR, yet TCRdb's version contains in-frame clones alone and is incomplete. The data hold approximately 700,000 clones, with 55% to 85% observed a single time. The sample comprised memory CD4+ T cells sorted from blood. The subset was: CD45RA-negative fraction. These receptors originate from a woman in her 30s in good health.

This clone was detected a few times. This CDR3 is also generated by other DNA sequences in the sample. The chain combines TRBV6-5 with TRBJ2-5; D may be TRBD2 (6 bases). The J call is uncertain, as TRBJ2-7 better fits the DNA end. The CDR3 is 14 residues long. Germline V lookup: CDR1 MNHEY, CDR2 SVGAGI. CDR3 sequence reads: CASSRDFSSYEQYF. CDR3 in DNA: TGTGCCAGCAGCAGGGACTTTAGCTCCTACGAGCAGTACTTC.

The rearrangement joins TRBV28 to TRBJ2-7; 10 bases fit TRBD1. Per germline, CDR1 MDHEN and CDR2 SYDVKM. CDR3 length: 15 amino acids. After removal of 10 bases from V and 5 bases from J, the junction contained 14 bases not matched to a gene. The chain's CDR3 is CAIQPPGTGVNEQYF. Written as DNA, the CDR3 is TGTGCCATCCAACCCCCCGGGACAGGGGTCAACGAGCAGTACTTC.

This rearrangement joins TRBV7-2 to TRBJ1-1; D might be TRBD1 (5 bases). This CDR3 comprises 14 residues. Germline V gene sequence: CDR1 SGHTA, CDR2 FQGNSA. Between the trimmed V and J ends, which lost 3 bases and 5 bases, there was a span of 13 bases. CDR3 sequence: CASSLGTERTEAFF. The CDR3 nucleotides are TGTGCCAGCAGCTTGGGGACTGAAAGGACTGAAGCTTTCTTT.

The count of this clone is one. The same CDR3 can be traced to other DNA sequences in this sample. The rearrangement links TRBV7-2 to TRBJ2-3, with a possible D match to TRBD2 (5 bases). V was shortened by 3 bases and J by 3 bases, with 10 bases between the two germline ends. CDR1 SGHTA and CDR2 FQGNSA come from the germline V gene. The length of the CDR3 is 14 residues. In DNA, the CDR3 is TGTGCCAGCAGCTTGGGCGGACTTACAGATACGCAGTATTTT. It is translated as CASSLGGLTDTQYF. Together with reference TRBV7-2 and TRBJ2-3, the CDR3 gives the full variable domain: GAGVSQSPSNKVTEKGKDVELRCDPISGHTALYWYRQSLGQGLEFLIYFQGNSAPDKSGLPSDRFSAERTGGSVSTLTIQRTQQEDSAVYLCASSLGGLTDTQYFGPGTRLTVL.

This clone is a singleton in its sample. The rearrangement links TRBV6-5 to TRBJ1-1; the D gene is possibly TRBD1 (5 bases). Germline assignment: CDR1 MNHEY and CDR2 SVGAGI. The CDR3 has 16 amino acids. V was shortened by 2 bases and J by 1 base, with 14 bases between the two germline ends. CDR3 residues: CASSYRRTTSNTEAFF. CDR3 bases: TGTGCCAGCAGTTACCGTCGGACAACGTCGAACACTGAAGCTTTCTTT.

This clone was counted a few times. The sample has other DNA sequences that encode this CDR3 too. V is TRBV5-1 and J is TRBJ1-1; no clear D gene. Trimming pared 0 bases from V and 4 bases from J, leaving 7 bases between. Germline CDR1 is SGHRS and CDR2 is YFSETQ. There are 13 residues in the CDR3. CDR3 in amino acids: CASSLETPTEAFF. In DNA form, the CDR3 reads TGCGCCAGCAGCTTGGAGACACCCACTGAAGCTTTCTTT.

This clone was found once. The V call is TRBV5-4, the J call TRBJ1-1; D is perhaps TRBD1 (5 bases). CDR3 size: 13 residues. Germline assignment: CDR1 SGHNT and CDR2 YYREEE (reference sequence). The V gene lost 4 bases and the J gene lost 5 bases, with 12 bases spanning the gap. This chain's CDR3 is CASSMLGETEAFF. The CDR3 nucleotides are TGTGCCAGCAGCATGTTAGGGGAGACTGAAGCTTTCTTT. Variable domain in full (rest from reference TRBV5-4 and TRBJ1-1): ETGVTQSPTHLIKTRGQQVTLRCSSQSGHNTVSWYQQALGQGPQFIFQYYREEENGRGNFPPRFSGLQFPNYSSELNVNALELDDSALYLCASSMLGETEAFFGQGTRLTVV.

The CDR3 loop is CASSYGPNTIYF. Here the CDR3 DNA reads TGTGCCAGCAGTTACGGTCCAAACACCATATATTTT. This chain uses TRBV6-6 with TRBJ1-3, with D uncertain. V dropped 2 bases and J dropped 6 bases, with 5 bases sitting between them. Germline loops: CDR1 MNHNY, CDR2 SVGAGI (reference sequence). The CDR3 extends over 12 amino acids.

This chain uses TRBV6-6 with TRBJ1-1; 7 nucleotides agree with TRBD1. This CDR3 spans 14 amino acids. The V segment lost 6 bases and the J segment 5 bases; nucleotides outside the gene matches: 9. Per germline, CDR1 MNHNY and CDR2 SVGAGI (reference sequence). The CDR3 sequence: CASSGGQHGTEAFF. In DNA, the CDR3 is TGTGCCAGCAGCGGGGGACAGCACGGAACTGAAGCTTTCTTT.

DNA of the CDR3: TGTGCCAGCAGCGTAGGGACGGGGACAGGGCAAGAGACCCAGTACTTC. It specifies CASSVGTGTGQETQYF. The chain combines TRBV9 with TRBJ2-5, with TRBD1 matching 9 bases. V trimming: 0 bases; J trimming: 2 bases; junction bases outside the gene matches: 5. Looked up from germline, CDR1 is SGDLS and CDR2 is YYNGEE. This CDR3 comprises 16 residues.

The genes are TRBV7-8 and TRBJ2-1, with D tentatively TRBD2 (6 bases). This CDR3 comprises 12 residues. Germline V gene sequence: CDR1 SGHVS, CDR2 FQNEAQ. V dropped 1 base and J dropped 15 bases, with 13 bases sitting between them. Here the CDR3 DNA reads TGTGCCAGCAGCTTAGAACGGGACTCTAGGTTCTTC. Protein product: CASSLERDSRFF.

This clone was detected many times. The CDR3 coding sequence is TGCGCCAGCAGCCAAGATCCCGCCGCGACACAGGGACCCCTTCAATCTGGAAACACCATATATTTT. It codes for CASSQDPAATQGPLQSGNTIYF. The chain employs TRBV4-1 and TRBJ1-3, with TRBD1 as a possible D gene (6 bases). Germline CDR1 is MGHRA and CDR2 is YSYEKL. With 0 bases removed from V and 1 base from J, the gap between germline ends came to 28 bases. This CDR3 contains 22 residues.

With respect to this clone: A much larger clone lies one base from this, so it may be a read error. The genes are TRBV7-7 and TRBJ2-5; D remains unclear. The CDR3 length is 12 residues. The germline V gene encodes CDR1 SSHAT and CDR2 FNYEAQ (reference sequence). V lost 3 bases to trimming and J lost 5 bases, with 7 bases between them. Here the CDR3 reads CASSFAGETQYF. Written as DNA, the CDR3 is TGTGCCAGCAGCTTCGCTGGGGAGACCCAGTACTTC.

The CDR3 region has the DNA TGTGCCAGCAGTAAACTAGCGGTATGGACAGATACGCAGTATTTT. This encodes CASSKLAVWTDTQYF. V is TRBV27 and J is TRBJ2-3; 8 nucleotides match TRBD2. The CDR3 consists of 15 residues. The trim removed 5 bases at V and 3 bases at J, leaving 7 bases unmatched. The V gene's germline CDR1 is MNHEY and CDR2 SMNVEV (reference sequence).

This clone occurred a few times. The chain couples TRBV2 to TRBJ1-1; no firm D call. The germline gives CDR1 SNHLY, CDR2 FYNNEI. The CDR3 is 13 amino acids. V dropped 4 bases and J dropped 1 base, with 7 bases sitting between them. The CDR3 region has the DNA TGTGCCAGCAGTGCTGAGGGGAACACTGAAGCTTTCTTT. Translation gives CASSAEGNTEAFF.

This clone appeared once. The chain is built from TRBV19 and TRBJ2-7, with D perhaps matching TRBD2 (5 bases). The CDR3 contains 14 residues. V lost 6 bases, J lost 5 bases, and 17 bases lay in between. Per germline, CDR1 LNHDA and CDR2 SQIVND (reference sequence). The CDR3 DNA follows: TGTGCCAGTAGAAAGACAATGGAGGCCGACGAGCAGTACTTC. Protein: CASRKTMEADEQYF.

The chain couples TRBV4-2 to TRBJ1-2, with D tentatively TRBD1 (5 bases). V was trimmed by 1 base and J by 6 bases, leaving 9 bases between them. CDR3 length: 13 residues. Germline assignment: CDR1 LGHNA and CDR2 YNFKEQ. This CDR3 is CASSQGDFDGYTF. The CDR3 nucleotides are TGTGCCAGCAGCCAAGGGGACTTCGATGGCTACACCTTC.

This clone was recorded only once. The chain uses TRBV29-1 and TRBJ2-7; tentative D call: TRBD1 (6 bases). V shed 1 base and J shed 0 bases, with 13 bases lying between them. Germline V lookup: CDR1 SQVTM, CDR2 ANQGSEA. This CDR3 is built from 15 residues. CDR3 sequence reads: CSVEGTGTSSYEQYF. CDR3 in DNA: TGCAGCGTTGAAGGCACCGGGACATCCTCCTACGAGCAGTACTTC.

The V and J genes are TRBV28 and TRBJ1-5, with TRBD1 matching over 7 bases. Trimming cost V 6 bases and J 9 bases; bases outside gene matches: 14. Germline V lookup: CDR1 MDHEN, CDR2 SYDVKM. The CDR3 is made up of 15 amino acids. The CDR3 here is CASRSGQATRGPQHF. The CDR3 DNA reads as TGTGCCAGCAGGAGTGGACAGGCAACCCGGGGGCCCCAGCATTTT.

This clone turned up a few times. CDR3 region: CASSGLRTEAFF. As DNA, the CDR3 is TGTGCCAGCAGTGGTTTACGTACTGAAGCTTTCTTT. V is TRBV27 and J is TRBJ1-1, with D unclear. Trimming left V 5 bases short and J 5 bases short, with 9 bases between. This CDR3 is 12 amino acids long. The V gene's germline CDR1 is MNHEY and CDR2 SMNVEV (reference sequence).

This chain joins TRBV5-1 and TRBJ2-1, with D maybe TRBD1 (5 bases). The CDR3 contains 14 residues. The germline V and J ends were trimmed by 1 base and 5 bases, with 10 bases remaining between them. CDR1 and CDR2 (germline): SGHRS, YFSETQ. The CDR3 DNA reads as TGCGCCAGCAGCTTGAAATGGGGCAACAATGAGCAGTTCTTC. This sequence encodes CASSLKWGNNEQFF.

This clone was seen a few times. V usage is TRBV25-1 and J usage is TRBJ2-1; D possibly corresponds to TRBD1 (6 bases). The CDR3 is made up of 14 amino acids. From germline, CDR1 is MGHDK and CDR2 SYGVNS. Trimming took 2 bases from V and 4 from J, leaving 9 bases between them. CDR3 region: CASSEDRFYNEQFF. Written as DNA, the CDR3 is TGTGCCAGCAGTGAAGACAGGTTTTACAATGAGCAGTTCTTC.

V is TRBV27 and J is TRBJ2-1; D not certain. The germline V gene encodes CDR1 MNHEY and CDR2 SMNVEV (reference sequence). The CDR3 is 13 amino acids. V lost 7 bases and J 4 bases, leaving 11 bases between the germline ends. CDR3 amino acids: CASIDTLYNEQFF. The CDR3, as DNA: TGTGCCAGCATCGACACACTTTACAATGAGCAGTTCTTC.

The chain couples TRBV5-1 to TRBJ2-1; 10 nucleotides agree with TRBD2. Germline V gene lookup returns CDR1 SGHRS and CDR2 YFSETQ. The trim removed 0 bases at V and 2 bases at J, leaving 11 bases unmatched. The CDR3 is made up of 19 amino acids. The CDR3 protein is CASSLAVGLAGETYNEQFF. Written as DNA, the CDR3 is TGCGCCAGCAGCTTGGCTGTCGGTCTAGCGGGAGAAACCTACAATGAGCAGTTCTTC. Based on the CDR3 plus reference TRBV5-1 and TRBJ2-1, the full variable domain is KAGVTQTPRYLIKTRGQQVTLSCSPISGHRSVSWYQQTPGQGLQFLFEYFSETQRNKGNFPGRFSGRQFSNSRSEMNVSTLELGDSALYLCASSLAVGLAGETYNEQFFGPGTRLTVL.

This clone appeared once. The V gene is TRBV5-1, the J gene TRBJ1-2; maybe TRBD1 (5 bases). This CDR3 comprises 16 residues. Trimming took off 0 bases at V and 3 bases at J, with 15 bases between the two ends. Germline V gene data show CDR1 as SGHRS and CDR2 as YFSETQ. This CDR3 is CASSLAGDSRDYGYTF. CDR3 coding DNA: TGCGCCAGCAGCTTGGCCGGGGACTCCAGGGACTATGGCTACACCTTC.

This sequence joins TRBV30 and TRBJ1-4; 8 bases map to TRBD1. After removal of 3 bases from V and 5 bases from J, the junction contained 8 bases not matched to a gene. This CDR3 contains 15 residues. Germline-derived CDR1 and CDR2 are GTSNPN and SVGIG (reference sequence). CDR3 in amino acids: CAWRDSGGANEKLFF. The CDR3 bases are TGTGCCTGGAGGGATTCAGGGGGCGCGAATGAAAAACTGTTTTTT.

This clone was picked up a small number of times. The V gene is TRBV15, the J gene TRBJ1-1; D gene ambiguous. CDR1 and CDR2 (germline): LNHNV, YYDKDF (reference sequence). This CDR3 is 14 amino acids long. Trimming removed 0 bases at V and 7 bases at J, with 12 bases between. The CDR3 DNA reads TGTGCCACCAGCAGAGATCTTATGCGTCTTGAAGCTTTCTTT. It translates to CATSRDLMRLEAFF. Full variable domain (missing parts from reference TRBV15 and TRBJ1-1): DAMVIQNPRYQVTQFGKPVTLSCSQTLNHNVMYWYQQKSSQAPKLLFHYYDKDFNNEADTPDNFQSRRPNTSFCFLDIRSPGLGDTAMYLCATSRDLMRLEAFFGQGTRLTVV.